The TCR beta chain described here comes from a study of T cells after posttransplantation cyclophosphamide. Sampled 1 year posttransplant, controls received myeloablative marrow transplants, methotrexate and a calcineurin inhibitor. This CDR3 comprises 15 residues. With V trimmed by 1 base and J by 1 base, 3 bases remained unmatched. The germline CDR1 and CDR2 sequences are SGDLS and YYNGEE. Using immunoSEQ multiplex PCR, the repertoire was profiled, and TCRdb retains in-frame clones only, with some absent. The profile covers fewer than 20,000 clones, with approximately 78% appearing a single time and approximately 3% taken by the ten largest.

This specimen was PBMCs, taken 410 to 450 days after allogeneic stem cell transplant with calcineurin inhibitor and methotrexate. The rearrangement links TRBV9 to TRBJ2-3, with TRBD2 matching 7 bases. The TCR sequence derives from a male patient aged 30 to 39 who received an allogeneic stem cell transplant from an unrelated donor, was CMV-positive, and had acute and chronic GVHD. The graft donor may be the source of some T cells. The DNA of the CDR3 is TGTGCCAGCAGCGTACCTAGCGGAGGCACAGATACGCAGTATTTT. Translated, it gives CASSVPSGGTDTQYF.